This TCR beta chain was sequenced for a study of T cells expressing NK-cell markers. Study background: TCR beta repertoires came from sorted CD3+CD56+NKG2C+, CD3+CD56+NKG2C- and CD3+CD56-NKG2C+ T cells. Within the sequenced cohort of eight donors, seven exhibited HCMV seropositivity and one was seronegative. General study findings and limits: There were several donors in whom these clonotypes also led the CD3+CD56-NKG2C+ fraction. A range of about 1.0-8% of CD8+ T cells consisted of dominant NKG2C+ clonotypes in 5 to 7 donors.

As for this clonotype: Its target is not known.

Reprocessing the 5' RACE reads, TCRdb reports a single entry for every CDR3 protein and omits DNA. The sample data list fewer than 200,000 distinct CDR3 sequences. Germline loops: CDR1 LGHDT, CDR2 YNNKEL (reference sequence). CDR3 length equals 13 residues. Material for sequencing was blood T cells: a sorted CD56 or NKG2C T cell subset, CD4+ or CD8+ T cells, or bulk PBMC T cells (not recorded which). This chain joins TRBV3-1 and TRBJ1-2. This sequence was found in a woman aged 18-69 years in good health. The CDR3 is CASSQDSNYGYTF.